The next 14 T cell receptor beta chains were all read from a single sample in a study of CD8 T cells in Susac syndrome. Random hexamers were used to reverse transcribe an amount of roughly 0.5 to 1 ug RNA. TCRdb processed the immunoSEQ multiplex PCR reads anew with MiXCR; each CDR3 protein has one entry. The profile shows over 150,000 distinct CDR3 sequences, roughly 92% of them singletons. The sequenced material came from CD4+ T cells from PBMCs. All receptors come from a human donor with multiple sclerosis.

The chain has TRBV5-4 and TRBJ2-7; D is perhaps TRBD1 (5 bases). The germline V and J ends were trimmed by 4 bases and 3 bases, with 14 bases remaining between them. There are 14 residues in the CDR3. In germline, CDR1 is SGHNT, CDR2 YYREEE (reference sequence). CDR3 nucleotide sequence: TGTGCCAGCAGCGACCGGACAAGTAGCTACGAGCAGTACTTC. Translation: CASSDRTSSYEQYF.

The gene calls are TRBV2 and TRBJ2-2; 7 bases are shared with TRBD2. This CDR3 has 15 residues. The junction had 8 bases not matched to a gene; V was cut back by 7 bases and J by 3 bases. In germline, CDR1 is SNHLY, CDR2 FYNNEI. CDR3 region: CASIGGSFDTGELFF. The DNA for the CDR3 is TGTGCCAGCATCGGCGGGAGCTTTGACACCGGGGAGCTGTTTTTT. The variable domain in full, with the rest retrieved from reference TRBV2 and TRBJ2-2, is EPEVTQTPSHQVTQMGQEVILRCVPISNHLYFYWYRQILGQKVEFLVSFYNNEISEKSEIFDDQFSVERPDGSNFTLKIRSTKLEDSAMYFCASIGGSFDTGELFFGEGSRLTVL.

The chain combines TRBV7-9 with TRBJ2-3; the match to TRBD1 covers 10 bases. This CDR3 has 14 residues. Germline V gene data show CDR1 as SEHNR and CDR2 as FQNEAQ (reference sequence). Trimming took 4 bases from V and 14 from J; bases not matched to a gene: 12. The DNA for the CDR3 is TGTGCCAGCAGCTCATCCGGGACAGGGGACGGGCGGTATTTT. Its translation is CASSSSGTGDGRYF.

This clonotype was seen only a few times. The genes are TRBV28 and TRBJ2-3, with a possible D match to TRBD2 (6 bases). The CDR3 is 13 amino acids. Trimming stripped 6 bases from V and 1 base from J, with 8 bases between. Germline CDR1 MDHEN, CDR2 SYDVKM. The CDR3 spells CASRGTGTDTQYF. As DNA, the CDR3 is TGTGCCAGCAGGGGGACTGGCACAGATACGCAGTATTTT. Together with reference TRBV28 and TRBJ2-3, the CDR3 gives the full variable domain: DVKVTQSSRYLVKRTGEKVFLECVQDMDHENMFWYRQDPGLGLRLIYFSYDVKMKEKGDIPEGYSVSREKKERFSLILESASTNQTSMYLCASRGTGTDTQYFGPGTRLTVL.

The chain employs TRBV7-3 and TRBJ2-4; 7 nucleotides match TRBD2. Germline V gene sequence: CDR1 SGHTA, CDR2 FQGTGA. The trim removed 3 bases at V and 8 bases at J, leaving 4 bases unmatched. This CDR3 comprises 13 residues. DNA of the CDR3: TGTGCCAGCAGCTTTAGCCGGGGGGACATTCAGTACTTC. Translation gives CASSFSRGDIQYF.

This sequence joins TRBV7-2 and TRBJ2-7; D tentatively reads TRBD1 or TRBD2 (6 bases each). Germline values: CDR1 SGHTA, CDR2 FQGNSA. The CDR3 is 12 amino acids. The V end lost 4 bases, the J end lost 6 bases, and 10 bases lay between the germline ends. CDR3 nucleotides: TGTGCCAGCAGCTCTTCGGGGGCCGAGCAGTACTTC. Protein product: CASSSSGAEQYF.

The chain employs TRBV5-1 and TRBJ1-2; the D gene is possibly TRBD1 (6 bases). The CDR3 is 17 amino acids. Germline V gene lookup returns CDR1 SGHRS and CDR2 YFSETQ. Trimming cost V 0 bases and J 4 bases, with 19 bases left between them. CDR3 protein: CASSLAPVEQGSYGYTF. The CDR3, as DNA: TGCGCCAGCAGCTTGGCCCCGGTCGAACAGGGCAGCTATGGCTACACCTTC.

This clonotype was seen more than once but under ten times. The J gene is TRBJ1-5, the V gene TRBV20-1; TRBD1 matches at 7 bases. Unmatched junction bases numbered 7, after V lost 3 bases and J lost 2 bases. The CDR3 contains 15 residues. CDR1 is DFQATT, CDR2 SNEGSKA, per germline (reference sequence). CDR3 loop: CSARVRGVGNQPQHF. The CDR3 coding sequence is TGCAGTGCTAGGGTCAGGGGGGTGGGCAATCAGCCCCAGCATTTT.

The V gene is TRBV12-3 or TRBV12-4, the J gene TRBJ2-2, with D hard to call. CDR3 length: 13 residues. V lost 3 bases and J lost 5, with 7 bases in between. Written as DNA, the CDR3 is TGTGCCAGCAGTTTCGATTGGACCGGGGAGCTGTTTTTT. Amino acid sequence: CASSFDWTGELFF.

CDR3 amino acids: CASGRDSLQETQYF. The CDR3 coding sequence is TGTGCCAGCGGCCGGGACTCGCTCCAAGAGACCCAGTACTTC. The rearrangement uses TRBV7-2 and TRBJ2-5, with a weak D call TRBD2 (6 bases). The CDR3 length is 14 residues. Germline V gene sequence: CDR1 SGHTA, CDR2 FQGNSA. Trimming shortened V by 8 bases and J by 1 base, and 14 bases separated the two germline ends.

CDR3 residues: CSVRAPGVQETQYF. The CDR3 coding sequence is TGCAGTGTCCGGGCTCCGGGGGTACAAGAGACCCAGTACTTC. V is TRBV20-1 and J is TRBJ2-5; possible D gene TRBD2, 6 bases. This CDR3 comprises 14 residues. Germline V gene sequence: CDR1 DFQATT, CDR2 SNEGSKA (reference sequence). With 7 bases removed from V and 2 bases from J, the gap between germline ends came to 17 bases.

The CDR3 sequence is CASSGDRGTGELFF. For the CDR3, the DNA is TGTGCCAGCAGTGGAGACAGGGGGACCGGGGAGCTGTTTTTT. The rearrangement uses TRBV2 and TRBJ2-2; TRBD1 matches 9 bases. From germline, CDR1 is SNHLY and CDR2 FYNNEI. The V segment lost 4 bases and the J segment 5 bases; nucleotides outside the gene matches: 2. This CDR3 has 14 amino acids.

This chain uses TRBV6-1 with TRBJ1-6; D gene ambiguous. Trimming stripped 2 bases from V and 9 bases from J, with 8 bases between. CDR3 length: 13 amino acids. Germline CDR1 and CDR2: MNHNS and SASEGT. The CDR3 DNA is TGTGCCAGCAGTGAAAACCCTCGTTCACCCCTCCACTTT. Translation gives CASSENPRSPLHF.

This chain uses TRBV5-1 with TRBJ1-1; D not certain. CDR1 and CDR2 (germline): SGHRS, YFSETQ. CDR3 length: 11 amino acids. Trimming stripped 0 bases from V and 5 bases from J, with 2 bases between. CDR3 loop: CASSLETEAFF. CDR3 DNA: TGCGCCAGCAGCTTGGAAACTGAAGCTTTCTTT.